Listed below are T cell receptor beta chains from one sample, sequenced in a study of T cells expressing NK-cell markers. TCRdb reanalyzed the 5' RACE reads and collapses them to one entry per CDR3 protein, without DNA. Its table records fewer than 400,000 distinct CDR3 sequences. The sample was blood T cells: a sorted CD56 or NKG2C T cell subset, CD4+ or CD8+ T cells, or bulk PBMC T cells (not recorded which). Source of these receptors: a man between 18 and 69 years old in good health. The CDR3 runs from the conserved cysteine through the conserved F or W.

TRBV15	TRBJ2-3	CATSRTGTGWGGTDTQYF
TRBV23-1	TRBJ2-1	CASRRGNNEQFF
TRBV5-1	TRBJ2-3	CASRTGTLEDTQYF
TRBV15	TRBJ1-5	CATARTENSNQPQHF
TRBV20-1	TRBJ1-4	CSVPGRGEKLFF
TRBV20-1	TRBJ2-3	CSADVLAGGSDTQYF
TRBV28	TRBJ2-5	CASRTIGTWNPAQYF
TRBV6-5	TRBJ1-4	CASSYSVEGLNEKLFF
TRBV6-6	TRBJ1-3	CATDRGVRNTIYF
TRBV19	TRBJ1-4	CASSIGKGSREKLFF
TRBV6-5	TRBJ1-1	CASSYSGIIMNTEAFF
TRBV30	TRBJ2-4	CAWTRIRQEGDIQYF
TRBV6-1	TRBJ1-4	CASGPTGMGNEKLFF
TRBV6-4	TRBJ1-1	CASRRGVMNTEAFF
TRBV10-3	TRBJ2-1	CAIAQGSAVNEQFF
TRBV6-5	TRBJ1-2	CASSYSIRNYGYTF